A single sample gave rise to the 12 T cell receptor beta chains below, sequenced in a study of liver allograft versus peripheral blood T cells. Study background: The authors compared T cell receptor repertoires in transplanted livers with recipients' peripheral blood repertoires.

One entry per CDR3 protein results from TCRdb running MiXCR on the reads. The sample has about 10,000 distinct CDR3 sequences; 20% to 25% are singletons. These receptors came from a human patient who had a liver transplant. Part of the T cell pool may stem from the graft donor.

The rearrangement uses TRBV5-6 and TRBJ2-2; D is undetermined. Trimming stripped 6 bases from V and 7 bases from J, with 10 bases between. CDR1 and CDR2 (germline): SGHDT, YYEEEE. The CDR3 is 12 residues long. As DNA, the CDR3 is TGTGCCAGCACCCGAACACGCGGGGAGCTGTTTTTT. This sequence encodes CASTRTRGELFF.

This clonotype was counted between two and nine times. The genes are TRBV19 and TRBJ2-6, with D uncertain. The CDR3 spans 16 residues. The germline V gene encodes CDR1 LNHDA and CDR2 SQIVND (reference sequence). V lost 7 bases to trimming and J lost 1 base, with 14 bases between them. For the CDR3, the DNA is TGTGCCAGTACCCTACTTACATCTTCTGGGGCCAACGTCCTGACTTTC. Translating gives CASTLLTSSGANVLTF. The variable domain in full, with the rest retrieved from reference TRBV19 and TRBJ2-6, is DGGITQSPKYLFRKEGQNVTLSCEQNLNHDAMYWYRQDPGQGLRLIYYSQIVNDFQKGDIAEGYSVSREKKESFPLTVTSAQKNPTAFYLCASTLLTSSGANVLTFGAGSRLTVL.

This clonotype occurred once. CDR3 amino acids: CSAREQGQGGGYTF. CDR3 nucleotide sequence: TGCAGTGCTAGAGAACAGGGACAGGGAGGTGGCTACACCTTC. The chain uses TRBV20-1 and TRBJ1-2; 9 positions agree with TRBD1. CDR3 length equals 14 residues. Germline lookup yields CDR1 DFQATT and CDR2 SNEGSKA (reference sequence). V lost 0 bases and J lost 7; bases outside the gene matches: 6.

In the case of this clonotype: One base away lies a much larger clone, so this may be a sequencing read error. The chain has TRBV7-2 and TRBJ1-3; 7 nucleotides agree with TRBD1. The CDR3 contains 16 residues. V shed 1 base, J shed 5 bases, and the junction held 8 bases outside the gene matches. The germline gives CDR1 SGHTA, CDR2 FQGNSA. The CDR3: CASSLGGRGPRNTIYF. CDR3 in DNA: TGTGCCAGCAGCTTAGGGGGAAGGGGGCCTAGAAACACCATATATTTT.

This clonotype was detected only a few times. V and J are TRBV10-3 and TRBJ2-7; tentatively, D is TRBD1 (6 bases). The V gene's germline CDR1 is ENHRY and CDR2 SYGVKD. The CDR3 extends over 13 amino acids. V was clipped by 6 bases and J by 3 bases, with 12 bases between them. CDR3 sequence reads: CAIRGTFDYEQYF. CDR3 DNA sequence: TGTGCCATCAGAGGGACATTTGACTACGAGCAGTACTTC.

The CDR3 DNA reads as TGCAGTGCTAGAGATAGGGGGTTAGGGCCTTACGAGCAGTACTTC. Its translation: CSARDRGLGPYEQYF. This chain uses TRBV20-1 with TRBJ2-7; tentatively, D is TRBD1 (6 bases). CDR1 is DFQATT and CDR2 is SNEGSKA in the germline V gene (reference sequence). This CDR3 region has 15 residues. Trimming took off 0 bases at V and 4 bases at J, with 16 bases between the two ends.

The chain links TRBV11-2 to TRBJ1-5, with unresolved D. Germline assignment: CDR1 SGHAT and CDR2 FQNNGV. This CDR3 has 14 residues. V was cut by 5 bases and J by 4 bases, with 12 bases left in between. The CDR3 loop reads CASSPAQRNQPQHF. CDR3 nucleotides: TGTGCCAGCAGCCCAGCGCAGCGTAATCAGCCCCAGCATTTT.

The V and J genes are TRBV7-2 and TRBJ2-7; 7 nucleotides align to TRBD1. V was pared by 5 bases and J by 0 bases, with 4 bases of the junction left unmatched. Germline-derived CDR1 and CDR2 are SGHTA and FQGNSA. CDR3 length: 14 amino acids. CDR3 residues: CASSRGRSSYEQYF. The CDR3 DNA reads TGTGCCAGCAGCAGGGGGCGGAGCTCCTACGAGCAGTACTTC.

Turning to this clonotype: Mismatch with germline at one junction end may stem from a read error. The chain recombines TRBV20-1 with TRBJ1-1; the match to TRBD1 covers 7 bases. The germline V gene encodes CDR1 DFQATT and CDR2 SNEGSKA (reference sequence). The CDR3 is made up of 15 amino acids. This CDR3 is CSAGESGTVNTEAFF. The CDR3 DNA reads as TGCAGTGCTGGAGAATCAGGGACAGTGAACACTGAAGCTTTCTTT.

This clonotype occurred a few times. This sequence joins TRBV6-5 and TRBJ2-2, with 9 bases fitting TRBD2. The CDR3 spans 15 residues. J gave up 4 bases and V 6 bases, and 6 bases lay outside the gene matches. The germline V gene has CDR1 MNHEY and CDR2 SVGAGI. The DNA for the CDR3 is TGTGCCAGCAGGGTAGCGGGGGCCCCCACCGGGGAGCTGTTTTTT. Translated, it gives CASRVAGAPTGELFF.

By sample fraction, this clonotype is medium-sized. The chain uses TRBV19 and TRBJ2-7; TRBD1 is a possible D gene (7 bases). This CDR3 contains 14 residues. The ends were cut back, 6 bases at V and 2 bases at J, with 14 bases in the middle. From germline, CDR1 is LNHDA and CDR2 SQIVND (reference sequence). CDR3 coding DNA: TGTGCCAGTAGACGGGGGCAGGGGGCCTACGAGCAGTACTTC. Protein product: CASRRGQGAYEQYF.

Judged by abundance, this clonotype is medium-sized. The chain carries TRBV30 and TRBJ1-1; no clear D. The ends were cut back, 0 bases at V and 0 bases at J, with 5 bases in the middle. Germline CDR1 GTSNPN, CDR2 SVGIG (reference sequence). This CDR3 spans 13 amino acids. The CDR3 spells CAWSVMMNTEAFF. The CDR3 DNA reads as TGTGCCTGGAGTGTGATGATGAACACTGAAGCTTTCTTT.